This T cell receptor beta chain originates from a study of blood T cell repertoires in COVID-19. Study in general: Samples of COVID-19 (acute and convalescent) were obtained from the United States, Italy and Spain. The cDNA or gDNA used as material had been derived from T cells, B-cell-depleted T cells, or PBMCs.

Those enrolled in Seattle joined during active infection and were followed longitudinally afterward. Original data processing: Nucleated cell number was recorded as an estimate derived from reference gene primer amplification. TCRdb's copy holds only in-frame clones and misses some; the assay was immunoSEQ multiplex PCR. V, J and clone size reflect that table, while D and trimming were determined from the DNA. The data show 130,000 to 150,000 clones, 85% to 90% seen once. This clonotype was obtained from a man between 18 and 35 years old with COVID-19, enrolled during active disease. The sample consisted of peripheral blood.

The CDR3 DNA is TGTGCCAGCAGCACCGGAATGACAGGGGGCGAGCAGTACTTC. Protein sequence: CASSTGMTGGEQYF. The chain carries TRBV6-5 and TRBJ2-7; 9 bases match TRBD1. Germline CDR1 is MNHEY and CDR2 is SVGAGI. With V trimmed by 6 bases and J by 6 bases, 9 bases remained unmatched. This CDR3 has 14 residues.